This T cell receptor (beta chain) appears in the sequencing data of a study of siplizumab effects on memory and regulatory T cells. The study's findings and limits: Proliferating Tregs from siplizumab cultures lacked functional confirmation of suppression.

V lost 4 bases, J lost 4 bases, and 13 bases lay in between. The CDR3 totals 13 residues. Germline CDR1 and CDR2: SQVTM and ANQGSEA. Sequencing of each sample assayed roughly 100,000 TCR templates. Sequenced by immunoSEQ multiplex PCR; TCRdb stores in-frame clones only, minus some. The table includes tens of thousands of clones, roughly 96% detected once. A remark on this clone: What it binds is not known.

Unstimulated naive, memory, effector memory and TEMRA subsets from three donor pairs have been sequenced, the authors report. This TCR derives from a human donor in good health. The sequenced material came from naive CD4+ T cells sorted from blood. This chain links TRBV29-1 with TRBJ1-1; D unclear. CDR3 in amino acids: CSVVTRSSTEAFF. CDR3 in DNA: TGCAGCGTTGTTACAAGGTCGAGCACTGAAGCTTTCTTT.